This TCR beta chain stems from a study of cytomegalovirus exposure and HLA in healthy donors. Study-level background: HLA-typed donors contributed some 85 million unique TCRs, which were held in an early data release.

This CDR3 has 13 residues. Deletions cut 10 bases from V and 2 bases from J, with 14 bases between. CDR1 and CDR2 from the germline V gene are LNHDA and SQIVND (reference sequence). The PCR was carried out with 60 Vbeta primers and 13 Jbeta primers. The data were produced by immunoSEQ multiplex PCR, yet TCRdb's version contains in-frame clones alone and is incomplete. The sample carries roughly 150,000 clones, 85% recorded once. The specimen sequenced was PBMCs. This chain joins TRBV19 and TRBJ1-2, with D perhaps TRBD1 (5 bases). The receptor was isolated from a boy aged 2 to 10 in good health and CMV-seronegative. The CDR3 bases are TGTGCCACCGCGTCAGGGAGGAACTATGGCTACACCTTC. Its protein product is CATASGRNYGYTF.